This TCR beta chain was documented in a study of PD-1 blockade in classical Hodgkin lymphoma. Broader study findings: Partial responders and progressors had significantly lower baseline TCR diversity. It was CD4+ TCR diversity, not CD8+, that rose significantly by C4D1. Newly diagnosed patients had baseline TCR diversity that was reportedly lower than that of healthy donors.

Profiled with immunoSEQ multiplex PCR; TCRdb holds only in-frame clones, not every one. Of about 21,000 clones in the sample, about two thirds were seen once. This clone was seen once. The target antigen is unknown. All the patients suffered relapse after autologous stem cell transplantation, and brentuximab vedotin exposure differed. V lost 4 bases and J lost 5; bases outside the gene matches: 6. Germline V gene data show CDR1 as MGHRA and CDR2 as YSYEKL. CDR3 length equals 14 residues. The sample consisted of peripheral blood mononuclear cells (PBMCs), taken at baseline. This sequence joins TRBV4-1 and TRBJ2-5; TRBD1 matches at 8 bases. The TCR sequence derives from a human donor with classical Hodgkin lymphoma. The CDR3, as DNA: TGCGCCAGCAGCCTGACAGGGGCTTGGGAGACCCAGTACTTC. As protein: CASSLTGAWETQYF.